The rows below give T cell receptor beta chains drawn from one sample of a study of control samples from healthy donors and cancer patients. Generated by immunoSEQ multiplex PCR, the TCRdb table keeps only in-frame clones and is missing some. Seen here are more than 65,000 clones, 84% observed once, and the top ten hold about 16%. The sample comprised blood. These receptors all come from a man aged 45 to 65 in good health. The CDR3 runs from the conserved cysteine through the conserved F or W. A D gene is named only where the DNA matches it firmly. A row's size may be missing; if present it is once, few, many or a size class.

>TRBV5-6|NA|TRBJ2-5|NA
CASSSVGGETQYF
TGTGCCAGCAGCTCAGTTGGGGGAGAGACCCAGTACTTC
>TRBV7-2|once|TRBJ2-6|NA
CASSFNVRTGANVLTF
TGTGCCAGCAGCTTTAACGTCAGGACTGGGGCCAACGTCCTGACTTTC
>TRBV4-1|NA|TRBJ2-5|TRBD2
CASSLRTSGRETQYF
TGCGCCAGCAGCCTACGGACTAGCGGACGAGAGACCCAGTACTTC
>TRBV5-5|NA|TRBJ1-1|NA
CASSAIHTNTEAFF
TGTGCCAGCAGCGCCATACATACGAACACTGAAGCTTTCTTT
>TRBV30|NA|TRBJ2-4|NA
CAWSPLAKNIQYF
TGTGCCTGGAGCCCTCTAGCCAAAAACATTCAGTACTTC
>TRBV7-2|NA|TRBJ2-1|TRBD2
CASSLRSSGREGQFF
TGTGCCAGCAGCTTACGGTCTAGCGGGAGGGAGGGACAGTTCTTC
>TRBV19|NA|TRBJ1-5|TRBD1
CATNPGQGFNQPQHF
TGTGCCACCAACCCGGGACAGGGGTTCAATCAGCCCCAGCATTTT
>TRBV18|NA|TRBJ1-6|NA
CASSPNRDSPLHF
TGTGCCAGCTCACCAAACAGAGATTCACCCCTCCACTTT
>TRBV12-3/TRBV12-4|NA|TRBJ2-3|NA
CATLSTDTQYF
TGTGCCACTCTGAGCACAGATACGCAGTATTTT
>TRBV5-1|NA|TRBJ1-6|TRBD1
CASSLSQGARNSPLHF
TGCGCCAGCAGCTTGTCTCAGGGGGCGCGGAATTCACCCCTCCACTTT
>TRBV6-4|NA|TRBJ2-7|TRBD1
CASSESLGQGASEQYF
TGTGCCAGCAGTGAATCCTTGGGACAGGGGGCATCCGAGCAGTACTTC
>TRBV3-1/TRBV3-2|NA|TRBJ1-2|NA
CASSQDPDPGDGYTF
TGTGCCAGCAGCCAAGACCCAGATCCCGGAGATGGCTACACCTTC
>TRBV9|NA|TRBJ1-5|NA
CASSVQGGNQPQHF
TGTGCCAGCAGCGTACAGGGTGGGAATCAGCCCCAGCATTTT
>TRBV13|NA|TRBJ2-1|TRBD2
CASSLTKLAGAYNEQFF
TGTGCCAGCAGCCTCACAAAACTAGCGGGAGCCTACAATGAGCAGTTCTTC
>TRBV6-2/TRBV6-3|NA|TRBJ2-7|NA
CASSSDSPYEQYF
TGTGCCAGCAGTTCGGACAGTCCCTACGAGCAGTACTTC
>TRBV15|NA|TRBJ2-3|NA
CATSRDLGAWGTDTQYF
TGTGCCACCAGCAGAGATTTAGGGGCTTGGGGCACAGATACGCAGTATTTT
>TRBV19|once|TRBJ2-5|NA
CASSIWEDLQETQYF
TGTGCCAGTAGTATATGGGAGGATCTACAAGAGACCCAGTACTTC
>TRBV3-1/TRBV3-2|few|TRBJ2-7|TRBD2
CASSLGRGRAGEQYF
TGTGCCAGCAGCCTCGGTCGCGGGAGGGCGGGAGAGCAGTACTTC
>TRBV4-1|NA|TRBJ1-1|TRBD1
CASSQGQGAGTEAFF
TGCGCCAGCAGCCAGGGACAGGGGGCGGGTACTGAAGCTTTCTTT
>TRBV3-1/TRBV3-2|NA|TRBJ1-6|TRBD1
CASSQDPTGRVAPLHF
TGTGCCAGCAGCCAAGACCCGACAGGGAGGGTTGCACCCCTCCACTTT
>TRBV24-1|NA|TRBJ2-1|TRBD1
CATSDESGGQGAYNEQFF
TGTGCCACCAGTGATGAAAGCGGAGGACAGGGGGCCTACAATGAGCAGTTCTTC
>TRBV5-1|NA|TRBJ2-3|NA
CASSRGGAGHATDTQYF
TGCGCCAGCAGCCGGGGCGGAGCGGGCCACGCCACAGATACGCAGTATTTT
>TRBV27|NA|TRBJ1-4|NA
CASSLSPRGLWTNEKLFF
TGTGCCAGCAGTTTATCGCCGAGGGGCCTATGGACTAATGAAAAACTGTTTTTT
>TRBV27|NA|TRBJ1-5|NA
CASSPSLNQPQHF
TGTGCCAGCAGTCCCAGTCTAAATCAGCCCCAGCATTTT
>TRBV27|few|TRBJ2-7|TRBD2
CASSFGGVWESTRREQYF
TGTGCCAGCAGTTTTGGGGGGGTGTGGGAATCTACGAGAAGGGAGCAGTACTTC
>TRBV28|NA|TRBJ1-5|NA
CASSGDSNQPQHF
TGTGCCAGCAGTGGGGATAGCAATCAGCCCCAGCATTTT
>TRBV18|NA|TRBJ1-1|TRBD1
CASSPPEGQGDTEAFF
TGTGCCAGCTCACCACCGGAGGGGCAGGGGGACACTGAAGCTTTCTTT
>TRBV19|NA|TRBJ1-5|NA
CASRPTAYSNQPQHF
TGTGCCAGTCGGCCTACAGCCTATAGCAATCAGCCCCAGCATTTT
>TRBV6-2/TRBV6-3|NA|TRBJ2-1|NA
CASSSTRFLLRNEQFF
TGTGCCAGCAGTTCGACGAGGTTCCTCCTCCGCAATGAGCAGTTCTTC
>TRBV25-1|NA|TRBJ1-3|NA
CASSEVGSGNTIYF
TGTGCCAGCAGTGAAGTAGGCTCTGGAAACACCATATATTTT
>TRBV6-2/TRBV6-3|NA|TRBJ2-3|TRBD2
CASSYNQGLAEGVDTQYF
TGTGCCAGCAGTTACAACCAAGGACTAGCGGAGGGGGTGGATACGCAGTATTTT
>TRBV3-1/TRBV3-2|NA|TRBJ2-1|NA
CASSQRSGFEQFF
TGTGCCAGCAGCCAGAGGTCTGGATTTGAGCAGTTCTTC
>TRBV6-1|NA|TRBJ1-2|NA
CASSERGTLYGYTF
TGTGCCAGCAGTGAACGAGGGACACTCTATGGCTACACCTTC
>TRBV15|few|TRBJ2-7|NA
CATSRDKGWGRSYEQYF
TGTGCCACCAGCAGAGATAAGGGTTGGGGCAGATCCTACGAGCAGTACTTC
>TRBV25-1|NA|TRBJ2-5|TRBD2
CASSEYPTSGLQETQYF
TGTGCCAGCAGTGAATATCCAACTAGCGGGCTTCAAGAGACCCAGTACTTC
>TRBV24-1|NA|TRBJ2-1|NA
CATSEGWNEQFF
TGTGCCACCTCGGAGGGGTGGAATGAGCAGTTCTTC
>TRBV28|NA|TRBJ2-1|NA
CASNRDPSSYNEQFF
TGTGCCAGCAACCGGGACCCGAGCTCCTACAATGAGCAGTTCTTC
>TRBV12-3/TRBV12-4|NA|TRBJ1-1|NA
CASRYEGGTEAFF
TGTGCCAGCAGGTACGAGGGGGGCACTGAAGCTTTCTTT
>TRBV7-2|NA|TRBJ2-2|NA
CASSRGLQGSGELFF
TGTGCCAGCAGCCGGGGGCTACAGGGGAGCGGGGAGCTGTTTTTT
>TRBV12-5|NA|TRBJ2-3|TRBD2
CASGRGELPSTDTQYF
TGTGCTAGTGGTCGGGGGGAATTACCTAGCACAGATACGCAGTATTTT
>TRBV6-5|NA|TRBJ1-2|TRBD1
CASSYSSGTEVYGYTF
TGTGCCAGCAGTTACTCGTCCGGGACAGAGGTCTATGGCTACACCTTC
>TRBV11-2|NA|TRBJ1-1|NA
CASSLDVATEAFF
TGTGCCAGCAGCTTAGATGTAGCCACTGAAGCTTTCTTT
>TRBV3-1/TRBV3-2|NA|TRBJ2-7|TRBD2
CASSQRTSGRYEQYF
TGTGCCAGCAGCCAAAGGACTAGCGGGAGGTACGAGCAGTACTTC
>TRBV4-3|NA|TRBJ2-7|TRBD1
CASSQALIMAFRTGDTYEQYF
TGCGCCAGCAGCCAGGCTCTCATCATGGCTTTCCGGACAGGGGACACCTACGAGCAGTACTTC
>TRBV29-1|NA|TRBJ2-3|NA
CSVGGGGTDTQYF
TGCAGCGTCGGGGGTGGGGGCACAGATACGCAGTATTTT
>TRBV27|once|TRBJ1-3|NA
CASSRYRASGNTIYF
TGTGCCAGCAGTAGATACAGGGCCTCTGGAAACACCATATATTTT